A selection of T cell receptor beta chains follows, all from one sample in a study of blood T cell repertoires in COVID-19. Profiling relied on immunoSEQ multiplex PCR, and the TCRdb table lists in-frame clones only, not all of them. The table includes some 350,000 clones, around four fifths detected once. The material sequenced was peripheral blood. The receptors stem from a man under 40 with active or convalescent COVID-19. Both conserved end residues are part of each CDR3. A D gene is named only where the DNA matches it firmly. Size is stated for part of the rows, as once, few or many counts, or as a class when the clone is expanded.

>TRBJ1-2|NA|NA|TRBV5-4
TGTGCCAGCAGCTATGGGGGGGATGGCTACACCTTC
CASSYGGDGYTF
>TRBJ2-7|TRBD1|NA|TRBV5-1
TGCGCCAGCAGCTTGGGGGGACAGCCAACCTACGAGCAGTACTTC
CASSLGGQPTYEQYF
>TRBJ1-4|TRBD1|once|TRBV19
TGTGCCAGTGGAACAGGGGACGCAGGCGGTAATGAAAAACTGTTTTTT
CASGTGDAGGNEKLFF
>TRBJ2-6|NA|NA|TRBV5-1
TGCGCCAGCAGCTTGGACGTCCAGGGTTCTGGGGCCAACGTCCTGACTTTC
CASSLDVQGSGANVLTF
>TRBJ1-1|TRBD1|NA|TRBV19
TGTGCCAGTAGTAGGGGGGACAGCATGAACACTGAAGCTTTCTTT
CASSRGDSMNTEAFF
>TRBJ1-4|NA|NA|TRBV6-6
TGTGCCAGCAGCCCGATGGGGACTGATGAAAAACTGTTTTTT
CASSPMGTDEKLFF
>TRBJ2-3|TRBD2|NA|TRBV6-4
TGTGCCAGCAGCTCCTGGGGGGGGGAAGATACGCAGTATTTT
CASSSWGGEDTQYF
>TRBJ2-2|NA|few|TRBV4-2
TGTGCCAGCAGCCCGTACACAGAGAACACCGGGGAGCTGTTTTTT
CASSPYTENTGELFF
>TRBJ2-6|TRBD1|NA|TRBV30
TGTGCCTGCCCGACAGGGGGGTCTGGGGCCAACGTCCTGACTTTC
CACPTGGSGANVLTF
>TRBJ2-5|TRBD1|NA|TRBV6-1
TGTGCCAGCAGTGCCAAACAGGGGGCAGTAGGGGAGACCCAGTACTTC
CASSAKQGAVGETQYF
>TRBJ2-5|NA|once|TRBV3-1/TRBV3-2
TGTGCCAGCAGCCCCCGGGGAAGGGTAGGAGAGACCCAGTACTTC
CASSPRGRVGETQYF
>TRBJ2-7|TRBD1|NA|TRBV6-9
TGTGCCAGCAGTTCCCGGCGGTGGACAGGGACCGAGCAGTACTTC
CASSSRRWTGTEQYF
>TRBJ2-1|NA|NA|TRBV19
TGTGCCAGTAGTATGGCGGCACAGGGCAATGAGCAGTTCTTC
CASSMAAQGNEQFF
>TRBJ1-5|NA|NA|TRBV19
TGTGCCAGTAGTATTGGGGGGGATTTACCCATCTTTAGCAATCAGCCCCAGCATTTT
CASSIGGDLPIFSNQPQHF
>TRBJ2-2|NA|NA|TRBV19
TGTGCCAGTAGTAGCTTTATAGCTGCGAACACCGGGGAGCTGTTTTTT
CASSSFIAANTGELFF
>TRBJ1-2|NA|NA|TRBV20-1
TGCAGTGCTGGGGCAAACCGCTACACCTTC
CSAGANRYTF
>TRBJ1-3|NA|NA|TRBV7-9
TGTGCCAGCAGCTTAGGAGGCTCTGGAAACACCATATATTTT
CASSLGGSGNTIYF
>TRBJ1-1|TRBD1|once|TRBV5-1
TGCGCCAGCAGCTTAACCCCGGGACAGGGCAGACCTGAAGCTTTCTTT
CASSLTPGQGRPEAFF
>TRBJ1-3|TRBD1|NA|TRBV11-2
TGTGCCAGCAGCTTTACGGGACAGGGTGGGAACACCATATATTTT
CASSFTGQGGNTIYF
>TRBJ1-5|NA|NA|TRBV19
TGTGCCAGTAGGGAGGTTACGGAGAGTCAGCCCCAGCATTTT
CASREVTESQPQHF
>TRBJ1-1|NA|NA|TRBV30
TGTGCCTGGAGTGCCACAACACACAGGACTGAAGCTTTCTTT
CAWSATTHRTEAFF
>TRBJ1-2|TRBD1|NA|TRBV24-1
TGTGCCACCAGTGATCAGACAGGGGGCGGGAACTATGGCTACACCTTC
CATSDQTGGGNYGYTF
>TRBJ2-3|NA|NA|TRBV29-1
TGCAGCGTTGACGTTTGGAGATTAGGCACAGATACGCAGTATTTT
CSVDVWRLGTDTQYF
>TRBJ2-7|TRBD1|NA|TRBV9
TGTGCCAGCAGCGTAGCGGACAGGGGGCCCGACGAGCAGTACTTC
CASSVADRGPDEQYF
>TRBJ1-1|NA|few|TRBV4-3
TGCGCCAGCAGCCAAGTCCAGAACACTGAAGCTTTCTTT
CASSQVQNTEAFF
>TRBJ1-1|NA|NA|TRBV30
TGTGCCTGTCCCGGTATAGGGGTGGACACTGAAGCTTTCTTT
CACPGIGVDTEAFF
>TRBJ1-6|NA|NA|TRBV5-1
TGCGCCAGCAGCGCCAACTACAGGGATTTGAATTCACCCCTCCACTTT
CASSANYRDLNSPLHF
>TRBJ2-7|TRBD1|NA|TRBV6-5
TGTGCCAGCAGTTCCGGGACAGGGGTTAACTACGAGCAGTACTTC
CASSSGTGVNYEQYF
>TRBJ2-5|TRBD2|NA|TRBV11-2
TGTGCCAGCAGCCCAGGACTAGCGGGGGAGTACCAAGAGACCCAGTACTTC
CASSPGLAGEYQETQYF
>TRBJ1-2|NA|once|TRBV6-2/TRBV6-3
TGTGCCAGCAGTTCCCCGGGACATCGGACTTTGTATGGCTACACCTTC
CASSSPGHRTLYGYTF
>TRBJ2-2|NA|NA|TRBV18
TGTGCCAGCTCACCACCGTTGGCCAACAACGGGGAGCTGTTTTTT
CASSPPLANNGELFF
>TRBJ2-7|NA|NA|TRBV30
TGTGCCTGGAGGGGAACTAGGATCTCCTACGAGCAGTACTTC
CAWRGTRISYEQYF
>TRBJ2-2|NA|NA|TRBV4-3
TGCGCCAGCAGCCAAGATTCGGGTTACTCGAACACCGGGGAGCTGTTTTTT
CASSQDSGYSNTGELFF
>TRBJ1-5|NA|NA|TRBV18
TGTGCCAGCTCACGCCGCGATTGGGGGGGGCAAGGTCAGCCCCAGCATTTT
CASSRRDWGGQGQPQHF
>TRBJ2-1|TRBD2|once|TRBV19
TGTGCCAGTAAGGGACTAGGGGATGTCAATGAGCAGTTCTTC
CASKGLGDVNEQFF
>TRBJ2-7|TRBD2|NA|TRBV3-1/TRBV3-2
TGTGCCAGCAGCCAAGAGCGACTAGCGGGAGAAGCCGAGCAGTACTTC
CASSQERLAGEAEQYF
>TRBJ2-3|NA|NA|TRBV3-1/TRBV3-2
TGTGCCAGCAGCGCGGGACTCCCCACAGATACGCAGTATTTT
CASSAGLPTDTQYF
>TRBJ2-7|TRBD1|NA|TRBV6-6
TGTGCCAGCAGTTACCGGGACAGGGGTACCGAGCAGTACTTC
CASSYRDRGTEQYF
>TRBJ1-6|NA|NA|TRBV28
TGTGCCAGCCGCACCGGGGGGGTAATCTCACCCCTCCACTTT
CASRTGGVISPLHF
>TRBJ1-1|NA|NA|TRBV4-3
TGCGCCAGCAGCCAAGATGGGAGGGGGAACACTGAAGCTTTCTTT
CASSQDGRGNTEAFF
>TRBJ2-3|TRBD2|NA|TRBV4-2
TGTGCCAGCAGCCAGGGGGGGTTTCCTAGCACAGATACGCAGTATTTT
CASSQGGFPSTDTQYF
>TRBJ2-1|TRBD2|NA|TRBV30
TGTGCCTGGAGTGCAAGGACTAGCGGGATTTATAATGAGCAGTTCTTC
CAWSARTSGIYNEQFF
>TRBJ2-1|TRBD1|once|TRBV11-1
TGTGCCAGCAGCTTCCCGGGACAGGGGAAACATGAGCAGTTCTTC
CASSFPGQGKHEQFF
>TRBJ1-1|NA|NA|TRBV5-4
TGTGCCAGCAGCCCCGGAGGGAGGAACACTGAAGCTTTCTTT
CASSPGGRNTEAFF
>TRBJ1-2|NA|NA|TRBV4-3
TGCGCCAGCAGCCAATCCCCCGGGGGGGCTGGCTACACCTTC
CASSQSPGGAGYTF
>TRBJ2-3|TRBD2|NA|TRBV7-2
TGTGCCAGCAAGCTAGCGGGGCTCCATACGCAGTATTTT
CASKLAGLHTQYF
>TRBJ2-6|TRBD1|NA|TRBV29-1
TGCAGCGTCGCAGGGGGACAGGGGGCTTTCACTGGGGCCAACGTCCTGACTTTC
CSVAGGQGAFTGANVLTF
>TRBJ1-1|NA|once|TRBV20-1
TGCAGTGCTAGGGAGCAGGGGAAAGCTTTCTTT
CSAREQGKAFF
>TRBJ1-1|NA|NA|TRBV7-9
TGTGCCAGCAGCTCAGGACAGCTTGAAGCTTTCTTT
CASSSGQLEAFF
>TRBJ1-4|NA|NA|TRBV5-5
TGTGCCAGCAGTGGCCCAGAAGCAACTAATGAAAAACTGTTTTTT
CASSGPEATNEKLFF